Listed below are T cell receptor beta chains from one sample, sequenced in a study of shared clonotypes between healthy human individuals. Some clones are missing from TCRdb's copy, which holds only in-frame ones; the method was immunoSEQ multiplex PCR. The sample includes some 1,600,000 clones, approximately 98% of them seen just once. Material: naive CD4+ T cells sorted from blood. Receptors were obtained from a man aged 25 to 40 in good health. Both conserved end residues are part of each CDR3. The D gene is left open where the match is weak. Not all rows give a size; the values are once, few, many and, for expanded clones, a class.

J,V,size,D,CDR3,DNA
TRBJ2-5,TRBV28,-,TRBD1,CASSLKGAQETQYF,TGTGCCAGCAGTTTAAAGGGGGCACAAGAGACCCAGTACTTC
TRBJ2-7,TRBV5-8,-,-,CASSPLTGPYEQYF,TGTGCCAGCAGCCCCTTGACGGGGCCCTACGAGCAGTACTTC
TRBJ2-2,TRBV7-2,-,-,CASSPQGSDTGELFF,TGTGCCAGCAGCCCCCAGGGGTCCGACACCGGGGAGCTGTTTTTT
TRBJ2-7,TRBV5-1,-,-,CASSSAGGYEQYF,TGCGCCAGCAGCTCCGCCGGCGGCTACGAGCAGTACTTC
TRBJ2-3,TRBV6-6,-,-,CASTPGIGFTDTQYF,TGTGCCAGCACCCCGGGGATAGGGTTCACAGATACGCAGTATTTT
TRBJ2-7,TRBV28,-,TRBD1,CASRRTGGYEQYF,TGTGCCAGCAGGCGGACAGGGGGTTACGAGCAGTACTTC
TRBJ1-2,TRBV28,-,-,CASKTIVRDGYTF,TGTGCCAGCAAAACTATTGTCAGGGATGGCTACACCTTC
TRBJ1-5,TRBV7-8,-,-,CASSLGFLDAYSNQPQHF,TGTGCCAGCAGCTTAGGCTTTTTGGACGCCTATAGCAATCAGCCCCAGCATTTT
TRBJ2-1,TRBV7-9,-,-,CASSLLQGEDEQFF,TGTGCCAGCAGTCTACTCCAAGGTGAAGATGAGCAGTTCTTC
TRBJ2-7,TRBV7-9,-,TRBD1,CASSLEGQSSYEQYF,TGTGCCAGCAGCTTAGAGGGACAGAGCTCCTACGAGCAGTACTTC
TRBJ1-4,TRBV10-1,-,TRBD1,CASSEGGRNEKLFF,TGCGCCAGCAGTGAAGGGGGCCGTAATGAAAAACTGTTTTTT
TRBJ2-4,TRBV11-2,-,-,CASSLVWSERGNIQYF,TGTGCCAGCAGCTTAGTCTGGTCAGAGCGCGGGAACATTCAGTACTTC
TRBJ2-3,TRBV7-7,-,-,CASSADGTDTQYF,TGTGCCAGCAGCGCGGACGGCACAGATACGCAGTATTTT
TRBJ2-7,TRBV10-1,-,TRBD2,CASSATSGRGGWGEQYF,TGCGCCAGCAGTGCTACTAGCGGGAGGGGAGGTTGGGGCGAGCAGTACTTC
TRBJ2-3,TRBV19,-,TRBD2,CASSLLFTSGVSDTQYF,TGTGCCAGTAGCCTTCTCTTCACTAGCGGGGTTTCAGATACGCAGTATTTT
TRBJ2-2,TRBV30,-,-,CAWSVPRATGELFF,TGTGCCTGGAGTGTACCAAGGGCGACCGGGGAGCTGTTTTTT
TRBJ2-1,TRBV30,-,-,CAWSLKRVYNEQFF,TGTGCCTGGAGTTTAAAGCGGGTCTACAATGAGCAGTTCTTC
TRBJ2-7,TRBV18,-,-,CASSLYGDEQYF,TGTGCCAGCTCCCTCTACGGGGACGAGCAGTACTTC
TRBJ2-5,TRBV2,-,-,CASKVGLQETQYF,TGTGCCAGCAAGGTCGGCCTTCAAGAGACCCAGTACTTC
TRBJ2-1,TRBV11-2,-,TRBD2,CASSLDPFRTQRESNEQFF,TGTGCCAGCAGCTTAGATCCCTTCAGGACACAGCGGGAGAGCAATGAGCAGTTCTTC
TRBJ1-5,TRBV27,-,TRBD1,CASSWDSVSNQPQHF,TGTGCCAGCAGTTGGGACAGTGTTAGCAATCAGCCCCAGCATTTT
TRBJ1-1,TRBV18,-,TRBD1,CASSPDREEAFF,TGTGCCAGCTCCCCCGACAGGGAAGAAGCTTTCTTT
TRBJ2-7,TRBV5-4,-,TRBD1,CASSNRQGGREQYF,TGTGCCAGCAGCAACAGACAGGGCGGGCGCGAGCAGTACTTC
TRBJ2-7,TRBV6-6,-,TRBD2,CASSSGTSGRAYEQYF,TGTGCCAGCAGTTCAGGGACTAGCGGGAGAGCCTACGAGCAGTACTTC
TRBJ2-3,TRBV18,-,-,CASSGQLSTDTQYF,TGTGCCAGCTCTGGGCAGCTAAGCACAGATACGCAGTATTTT
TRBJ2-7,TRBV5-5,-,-,CASSLERGYYEQYF,TGTGCCAGCAGCTTGGAACGGGGGTACTACGAGCAGTACTTC
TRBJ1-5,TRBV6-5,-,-,CASSQNQPQHF,TGTGCCAGCAGTCAGAATCAGCCCCAGCATTTT
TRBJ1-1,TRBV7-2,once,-,CASSLSVGDTEAFF,TGTGCCAGCAGCCTCTCGGTAGGGGACACTGAAGCTTTCTTT
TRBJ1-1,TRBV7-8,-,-,CASSDGGSTEAFF,TGTGCCAGCAGCGACGGGGGGTCCACTGAAGCTTTCTTT
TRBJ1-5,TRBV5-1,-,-,CASSGLRQARSNQPQHF,TGCGCCAGCAGCGGATTAAGACAGGCTCGAAGCAATCAGCCCCAGCATTTT
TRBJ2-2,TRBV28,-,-,CASSFGQFYRGRSNTGELFF,TGTGCCAGCAGTTTTGGTCAATTTTATCGAGGCAGATCGAACACCGGGGAGCTGTTTTTT
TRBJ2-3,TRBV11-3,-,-,CASSTGDTEGDTQYF,TGTGCCAGCAGCACCGGGGATACCGAAGGGGATACGCAGTATTTT
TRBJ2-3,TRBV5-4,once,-,CASSRHPSDTDTQYF,TGTGCCAGCAGCAGACACCCTTCGGACACAGATACGCAGTATTTT
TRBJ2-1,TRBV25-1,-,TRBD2,CASSERTSGSRSEQFF,TGTGCCAGCAGTGAAAGGACTAGCGGGAGTCGGTCTGAGCAGTTCTTC
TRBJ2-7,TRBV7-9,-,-,CASEGQSSYEQYF,TGTGCCTCCGAGGGACAAAGCTCCTACGAGCAGTACTTC
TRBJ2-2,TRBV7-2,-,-,CASSFWPDGELFF,TGTGCCAGCAGCTTCTGGCCGGACGGGGAGCTGTTTTTT